The rows below give T cell receptor beta chains drawn from one sample of a study of blood T cells in healthy people across ages. Each CDR3 protein is one row after TCRdb ran MiXCR on the 5' RACE reads. The sample lists roughly 1.4 million distinct CDR3 sequences, roughly 60% occurring once. Sequencing was performed on blood. Receptor source: a young man in good health. CDR3s include the opening cysteine and the closing phenylalanine or tryptophan. Each record gives: clone size, J gene, V gene, D gene, CDR3 DNA, CDR3 protein. A D gene is named only where the DNA matches it firmly. Clone size is stated in some rows and not others, as once, few, many or a class when expanded.

. | TRBJ1-1 | TRBV12-3/TRBV12-4 | . | TGTGCCAGCAGTTATCACCTGAACACTGAAGCTTTCTTT | CASSYHLNTEAFF
once | TRBJ2-7 | TRBV4-1 | TRBD2 | TGCGCCAGCAGCAAGGGACTAGCGGGAGGGCCGGCCTACGAGCAGTACTTC | CASSKGLAGGPAYEQYF
. | TRBJ2-4 | TRBV7-2 | . | TGTGCCAGCAGCTTAGCAGGGACGAACATTCAGTACTTC | CASSLAGTNIQYF
few | TRBJ2-5 | TRBV7-8 | . | TGTGCCAGCAGCGCCGGGGTACAAGGCCAGTACTTC | CASSAGVQGQYF
few | TRBJ2-3 | TRBV20-1 | TRBD1 | TGCAGTGCTAGAGACCTTCCGGGACAGGGGACAGATACGCAGTATTTT | CSARDLPGQGTDTQYF
few | TRBJ2-7 | TRBV27 | . | TGTGCCAGCAGTTTAGTATCAACAGACTACGAGCAGTACTTC | CASSLVSTDYEQYF
. | TRBJ1-6 | TRBV4-1 | . | TGCGCCAGCAGCCGGCCGGACAGTAATTCACCCCTCCACTTT | CASSRPDSNSPLHF
. | TRBJ2-1 | TRBV27 | . | TGTGCCAGCAGTACCAGCGGACACCCTGGCGAGCAGTTCTTC | CASSTSGHPGEQFF
few | TRBJ2-7 | TRBV12-3/TRBV12-4 | . | TGTGCCAGCAGGATAACAGGGTCCTACGAGCAGTACTTC | CASRITGSYEQYF
few | TRBJ1-1 | TRBV20-1 | . | TGCAGTGCTCGGATGACAGACTACACTGAAGCTTTCTTT | CSARMTDYTEAFF
. | TRBJ2-1 | TRBV20-1 | . | TGCAGTGGGCGGAGGGGCGTTAGTAATGAGCAGTTCTTC | CSGRRGVSNEQFF
. | TRBJ2-3 | TRBV15 | . | TGTGCCACCAGCAGAGCCCCTGAGGTGACAGATACGCAGTATTTT | CATSRAPEVTDTQYF
. | TRBJ2-7 | TRBV20-1 | . | TGCAGTGCTAGAGTCCCTCGGGACTCTTCTCGGTCTGACGAGCAGTACTTC | CSARVPRDSSRSDEQYF
few | TRBJ2-7 | TRBV27 | . | TGTGCCAGCAGTTTATCCTCCAGGTACTACGAGCAGTACTTC | CASSLSSRYYEQYF
. | TRBJ1-5 | TRBV12-3/TRBV12-4 | . | TGTGTCAGCAGTTTAAACTCAGGGGCTGAAGACCAGCCCCAGCATTTT | CVSSLNSGAEDQPQHF
. | TRBJ1-6 | TRBV20-1 | . | TGCAGTGCTAGAGATGGAGGGCCGTCCTATAATTCACCCCTCCACTTT | CSARDGGPSYNSPLHF
. | TRBJ1-5 | TRBV7-2 | . | TGTGCCAGCAGCTTAGAGGCTTATAGCAATCAGCCCCAGCATTTT | CASSLEAYSNQPQHF
few | TRBJ2-4 | TRBV20-1 | . | TGCAGTGCTATTGAAAACATTCAGTACTTC | CSAIENIQYF
many | TRBJ1-6 | TRBV12-3/TRBV12-4 | . | TGTGCCAGCAGTTTCTGGAATTCACCCCTCCACTTT | CASSFWNSPLHF
. | TRBJ1-4 | TRBV7-2 | . | TGTGCCAGCAGCTTAACGAGGGGGACAACTAATGAAAAACTGTTTTTT | CASSLTRGTTNEKLFF
. | TRBJ2-4 | TRBV20-1 | . | TGCAGTGCTAGAGATCCAGGAGGGGGTGAGCAGTACTTC | CSARDPGGGEQYF
few | TRBJ2-5 | TRBV29-1 | TRBD1 | TGCAGCGTGACAGGGATTCAAGAGACCCAGTACTTC | CSVTGIQETQYF
once | TRBJ2-1 | TRBV5-6 | TRBD2 | TGTGCCAGCAGCTTGGCCGAGCGGGGGCCATCCTACAATGAGCAGTTCTTC | CASSLAERGPSYNEQFF
. | TRBJ2-1 | TRBV28 | . | TGTGCCAGCAGCCCCTTTTATGAGGACAATGAGCAGTTCTTC | CASSPFYEDNEQFF
few | TRBJ2-7 | TRBV18 | . | TGTGCCAGCTCACCCCCCATGAGGACAGCCTACGAGCAGTACTTC | CASSPPMRTAYEQYF
. | TRBJ1-4 | TRBV28 | . | TGTGCCAGCCTGTCGGGAGGGCGCCTTAATGGGGACGAAAAACTGTTTTTT | CASLSGGRLNGDEKLFF
. | TRBJ1-1 | TRBV20-1 | . | TGCGGTTTGGGGGGGAGAAAGTCCCACACTGAAGCTTTCTTT | CGLGGRKSHTEAFF
few | TRBJ2-7 | TRBV29-1 | TRBD1 | TGCAGCGTTGTGTGGGGGGGGACAGGGGAAGTCTACGAGCAGTACTTC | CSVVWGGTGEVYEQYF
few | TRBJ2-3 | TRBV29-1 | . | TGCAGCGTTGCTACGGGGGCAGGAGATACGCAGTATTTT | CSVATGAGDTQYF
. | TRBJ1-4 | TRBV9 | . | TGTGCCAGCAGCGTGGGGGTACGGGGTGAAAAACTGTTTTTT | CASSVGVRGEKLFF
. | TRBJ2-1 | TRBV4-3 | TRBD2 | TGCGCCAGCAGCCAAGAATACCCCCTAGCGGGGGGTATGGATGAGCAGTTCTTC | CASSQEYPLAGGMDEQFF
. | TRBJ2-6 | TRBV27 | TRBD1 | TGTGCCAGCAGACCAACAGGGGGTGCCAACGTCCTGACTTTC | CASRPTGGANVLTF
. | TRBJ2-1 | TRBV29-1 | . | TGCAGCGTCAGGGGAGACAATGAGCAGTTCTTC | CSVRGDNEQFF
few | TRBJ1-6 | TRBV9 | . | TGTGCCAGCAGCGCGCAGGTTAGGAATTCACCCCTCCACTTT | CASSAQVRNSPLHF
. | TRBJ2-1 | TRBV20-1 | TRBD2 | TGCAGTGCTAGAGACCCAGCGGGGGAACGAAATGAGCAGTTCTTC | CSARDPAGERNEQFF
. | TRBJ1-2 | TRBV18 | TRBD1 | TGTGCCAGCTCAAATTTGGACAGGGTGAACTATGGCTACACCTTC | CASSNLDRVNYGYTF
. | TRBJ2-4 | TRBV6-2/TRBV6-3 | . | TGTGCCAGCAGTCCGCTCAATGAGCAGTACTTC | CASSPLNEQYF
. | TRBJ1-2 | TRBV7-9 | TRBD1 | TGTGCCAGCAGCTACGGGACAGGCGGTTCCTATGGCTACACCTTC | CASSYGTGGSYGYTF
. | TRBJ2-5 | TRBV20-1 | . | TGCAGTGCTAGAGGACCCGTAGTAGCAGGGGAGCAGTACTTC | CSARGPVVAGEQYF
. | TRBJ2-1 | TRBV9 | . | TGTGCCAGCAGCAGATCCGGGGTTGGCGACAATGAGCAGTTCTTC | CASSRSGVGDNEQFF
. | TRBJ2-1 | TRBV7-9 | TRBD2 | TGTGCCAGCAGCCTGGCGCGGGAGGGCCGTCGGTCCTACAATGAGCAGTTCTTC | CASSLAREGRRSYNEQFF
. | TRBJ2-1 | TRBV27 | TRBD2 | TGTGCCAGCAGTTTGGACTGGGGGGGTTACAATGAGCAGTTCTTC | CASSLDWGGYNEQFF
few | TRBJ2-3 | TRBV29-1 | . | TGCAGCTTCTCCCCGAGGGGGGATTGGACAGATACGCAGTATTTT | CSFSPRGDWTDTQYF
. | TRBJ2-5 | TRBV27 | TRBD2 | TGTGCCAGCCGATCGACTAGCGCGTACCAAGAGACCCAGTACTTC | CASRSTSAYQETQYF
few | TRBJ2-4 | TRBV29-1 | . | TGCAGCGCAGAGGAGGGACTAGCCAAAAACATTCAGTACTTC | CSAEEGLAKNIQYF
. | TRBJ2-5 | TRBV29-1 | TRBD2 | TGCAGCGTTGAAGAGGGCGGGAGCGGGGGGGCACTTTACGAGACCCAGTACTTC | CSVEEGGSGGALYETQYF
. | TRBJ2-2 | TRBV24-1 | . | TGTGCCACCAGGTTCTCCGGGGAGCTGTTTTTT | CATRFSGELFF
few | TRBJ2-1 | TRBV4-1 | . | TGCGCCAGCAGCCAAGTTGGACGGAATGAGCAGTTCTTC | CASSQVGRNEQFF
. | TRBJ2-3 | TRBV7-9 | TRBD1 | TGTGCAGAAGAGGGGGCCCGAGGGAATACGCAGTATTTT | CAEEGARGNTQYF
. | TRBJ2-3 | TRBV3-1 | TRBD2 | TGTGCCAGGTTCCTAGCGGGAAAAGCCTTTCTCCCGCAGTATTTT | CARFLAGKAFLPQYF
few | TRBJ2-1 | TRBV20-1 | TRBD2 | TGCAGTGCTAGTAGCGGGAGTCTAGAGCAGTTCTTC | CSASSGSLEQFF
. | TRBJ2-6 | TRBV18 | TRBD1 | TGTGCCAGCTCACCGATGACAGGGGCGGCGGGGGCCAACGTCCTGACTTTC | CASSPMTGAAGANVLTF
. | TRBJ2-3 | TRBV15 | TRBD2 | TGTGCCACCAGCAAAACTAGCGGACGCACAGATACGCAGTATTTT | CATSKTSGRTDTQYF
. | TRBJ2-5 | TRBV12-3/TRBV12-4 | . | TGTGCCAGCAGTTTCAACAGGGACGAGACCCAGTACTTC | CASSFNRDETQYF
. | TRBJ2-7 | TRBV7-2 | . | TGTGCCAGCAGTCGTGAACCCTACGAGCAGTACTTC | CASSREPYEQYF
few | TRBJ2-4 | TRBV29-1 | . | TGCAGCGTGGCAGGGACTGATGGGCCTAACATTCAGTACTTC | CSVAGTDGPNIQYF
. | TRBJ2-7 | TRBV7-9 | TRBD2 | TGTGCCAGCGGAGTAGCGGGGCTTTACGAGCAGTACTTC | CASGVAGLYEQYF
once | TRBJ2-4 | TRBV20-1 | . | TGCAGTGCTTTACCAAGACCGAGGTGGGAAAACATTCAGTACTTC | CSALPRPRWENIQYF